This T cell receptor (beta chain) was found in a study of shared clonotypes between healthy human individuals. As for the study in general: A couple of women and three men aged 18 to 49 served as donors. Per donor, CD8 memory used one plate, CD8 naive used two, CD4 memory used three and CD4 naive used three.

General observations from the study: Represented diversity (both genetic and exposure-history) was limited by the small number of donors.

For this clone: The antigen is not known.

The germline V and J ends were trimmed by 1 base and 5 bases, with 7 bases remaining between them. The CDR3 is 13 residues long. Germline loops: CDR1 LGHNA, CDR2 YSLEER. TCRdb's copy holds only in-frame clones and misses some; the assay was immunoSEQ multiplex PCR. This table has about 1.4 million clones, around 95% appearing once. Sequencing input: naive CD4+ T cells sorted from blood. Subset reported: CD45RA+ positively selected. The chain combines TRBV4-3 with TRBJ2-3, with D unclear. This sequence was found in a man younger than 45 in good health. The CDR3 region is CASSQAQRDTQYF. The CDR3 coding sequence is TGCGCCAGCAGCCAAGCCCAGCGAGATACGCAGTATTTT.